This TCR beta chain was identified during a study of blood T cell repertoires in COVID-19. V lost 3 bases, J lost 4 bases, and 16 bases lay in between. The V gene's germline CDR1 is SGHKS and CDR2 YYEKEE (reference sequence). The CDR3 consists of 15 residues. How the authors handled the data: The authors estimated nucleated cell counts from reference gene primer amplification. Assay: immunoSEQ multiplex PCR; the TCRdb copy retains only in-frame clones and omits some. Clonal size and the V and J genes are those of that table, whereas D and trimming came from the DNA. Among some 300,000 clones listed, roughly 88% were seen once.

The sequencing input was peripheral blood. J is TRBJ1-1 and V is TRBV5-5, with unresolved D. This clonotype originated in a woman aged 25-40 years who had recovered from COVID-19. The CDR3 coding sequence is TGTGCCAGCAGCTGGGAGACTTTTCGAGGCACTGAAGCTTTCTTT. Amino acids: CASSWETFRGTEAFF.